This T cell receptor beta chain was recovered during a study of Tregs in tolerant kidney transplant recipients. The study's findings and limits: In tolerant patients, donor-specific Tregs outgrew total Tregs, suggesting antigen-driven expansion. Findings come from small patient numbers and require larger validation.

Here immunoSEQ multiplex PCR was the method, and the copy in TCRdb shows in-frame clones only, minus some. The table records about 73,000 clones, roughly 98% of them present only once. As for this clone: What it recognizes is unknown.

The sequenced sample was CD4+ T cells from blood, obtained before the transplant. The receptor comes from a human donor who received a combined kidney and bone marrow transplant.

CDR3 protein: CASSSGTRYQETQYF. In DNA form, the CDR3 reads TGTGCCAGCAGCTCCGGGACTCGGTACCAAGAGACCCAGTACTTC. The V and J genes are TRBV7-9 and TRBJ2-5; possible D gene TRBD2, 6 bases. Germline loops: CDR1 SEHNR, CDR2 FQNEAQ (reference sequence). The CDR3 is 15 residues long. V dropped 4 bases and J dropped 0 bases, with 12 bases sitting between them.